The T cell receptor (beta chain) under discussion was sequenced for a study of shared clonotypes between healthy human individuals. As for this clone: The target antigen is unknown.

TCRdb's table, derived via immunoSEQ multiplex PCR, lists solely in-frame clones and lacks some. The profile shows about 2.3 million clones, over 90% of them singletons. Study conclusions and caveats: Naive subsets generally exceeded memory subsets in estimated richness. Generation probability values for non-shared clonotypes were lower than those for clonotypes shared by all four donors.

Germline loops: CDR1 MNHEY, CDR2 SMNVEV (reference sequence). Trimming at V came to 6 bases and at J to 7 bases, leaving 6 bases not matched to a gene. The CDR3 is 12 residues long. J is TRBJ2-7 and V is TRBV27; 7 nucleotides align to TRBD2. The TCR was taken from a man aged 18-30 years in good health. Some clones in this sample may be carry-over from other donors' samples. Sequencing used naive CD4+ T cells from PBMCs. Subset noted: CD45RA+ positively selected. In nucleotides, the CDR3 is TGTGCCAGCAGCCTTCCCGGGGGGGAGCAGTACTTC. This translates into CASSLPGGEQYF.